The clone carrying this T cell receptor (beta chain) was found a few times. Its specificity is unknown. This sample was included in a study of T-cell reconstitution after alpha-beta-depleted transplantation in children. Study conclusions and caveats: Approximately two months post-transplant, alpha-beta T cells reportedly originated from several hundred expanded graft clones.

It was with unique molecular identifiers that the TCRbeta library was prepared. Using its own MiXCR run on the PCR reads, TCRdb lists one record per CDR3 protein. The table has roughly 100,000 distinct CDR3 sequences, 6% to 9% seen once. The TCR originated in a boy under 10 years old with acute lymphoblastic leukemia, due to receive a stem cell transplant. The specimen comprised PBMCs, sampled before TCRalphabeta/CD19-depleted stem cell transplant.

CDR3 sequence (DNA): TGCAGTGCAACCTCGGCGGGGGGGCCAGAGACCCAGTACTTC. Translated, it gives CSATSAGGPETQYF. The chain employs TRBV20-1 and TRBJ2-5; the match to TRBD2 covers 9 bases. CDR3 length: 14 residues. The V gene's germline CDR1 is DFQATT and CDR2 SNEGSKA (reference sequence). V lost 6 bases to trimming and J lost 4 bases; unmatched junction nucleotides: 9.